This T cell receptor (beta chain) originates from a study of control samples from healthy donors and cancer patients. Sequenced by immunoSEQ multiplex PCR; TCRdb stores in-frame clones only, minus some. The sample has over 110,000 clones, roughly 92% seen once. From germline, CDR1 is SNHLY and CDR2 FYNNEI. V was pared by 1 base and J by 1 base, with 7 bases between. CDR3 length equals 14 residues. What was sequenced was blood. The receptor was derived from a man younger than 40 in good health. V gene TRBV2 combines with J gene TRBJ1-1; no clear D. The CDR3: CASSEGGENTEAFF. CDR3 DNA: TGTGCCAGCAGTGAAGGCGGGGAGAACACTGAAGCTTTCTTT.